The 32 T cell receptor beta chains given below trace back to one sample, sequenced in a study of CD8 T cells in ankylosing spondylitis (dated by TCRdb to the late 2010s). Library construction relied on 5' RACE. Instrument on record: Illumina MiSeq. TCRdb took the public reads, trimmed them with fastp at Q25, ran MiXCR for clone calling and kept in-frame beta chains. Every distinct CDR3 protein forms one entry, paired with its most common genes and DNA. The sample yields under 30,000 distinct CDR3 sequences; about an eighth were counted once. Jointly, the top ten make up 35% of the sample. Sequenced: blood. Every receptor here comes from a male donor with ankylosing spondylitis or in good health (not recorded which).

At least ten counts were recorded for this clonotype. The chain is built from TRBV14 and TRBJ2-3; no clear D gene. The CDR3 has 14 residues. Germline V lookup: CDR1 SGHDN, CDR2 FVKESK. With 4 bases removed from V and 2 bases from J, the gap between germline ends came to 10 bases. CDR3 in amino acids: CASSRPEYTDTQYF. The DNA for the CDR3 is TGTGCCAGCAGCCGTCCAGAATACACAGATACGCAGTATTTT.

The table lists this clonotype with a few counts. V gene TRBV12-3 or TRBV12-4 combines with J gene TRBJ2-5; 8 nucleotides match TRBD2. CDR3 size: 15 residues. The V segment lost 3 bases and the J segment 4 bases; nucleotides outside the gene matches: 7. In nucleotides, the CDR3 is TGTGCCAGCAGTTTCGCGGGGGGCTTAGGAGAGACCCAGTACTTC. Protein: CASSFAGGLGETQYF.

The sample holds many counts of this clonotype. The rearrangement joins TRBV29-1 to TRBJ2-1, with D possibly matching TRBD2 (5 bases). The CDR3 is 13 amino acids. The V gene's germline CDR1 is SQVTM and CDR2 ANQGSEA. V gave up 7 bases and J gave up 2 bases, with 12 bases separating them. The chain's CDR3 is CSAEGVPYNEQFF. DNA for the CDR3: TGCAGCGCTGAGGGAGTGCCCTACAATGAGCAGTTCTTC.

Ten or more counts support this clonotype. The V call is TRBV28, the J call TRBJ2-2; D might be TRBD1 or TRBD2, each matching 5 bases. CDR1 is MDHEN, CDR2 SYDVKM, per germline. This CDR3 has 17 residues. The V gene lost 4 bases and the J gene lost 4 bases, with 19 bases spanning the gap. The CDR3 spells CASSSGFEGWPTGELFF. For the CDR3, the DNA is TGTGCCAGCAGTTCCGGGTTTGAGGGGTGGCCCACCGGGGAGCTGTTTTTT.

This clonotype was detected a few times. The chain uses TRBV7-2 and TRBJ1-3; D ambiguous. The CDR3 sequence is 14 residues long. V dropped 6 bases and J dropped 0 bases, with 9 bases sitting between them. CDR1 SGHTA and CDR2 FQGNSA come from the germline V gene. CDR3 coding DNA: TGTGCCAGCAGACAAGACCCCTCTGGAAACACCATATATTTT. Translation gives CASRQDPSGNTIYF.

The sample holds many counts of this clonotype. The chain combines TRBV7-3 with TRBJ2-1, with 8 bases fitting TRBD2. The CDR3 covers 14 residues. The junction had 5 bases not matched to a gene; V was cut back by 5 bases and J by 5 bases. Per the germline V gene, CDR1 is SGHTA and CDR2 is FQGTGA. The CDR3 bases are TGTGCCAGCAGCAACCGGGGGGGGCACAATGAGCAGTTCTTC. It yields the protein CASSNRGGHNEQFF. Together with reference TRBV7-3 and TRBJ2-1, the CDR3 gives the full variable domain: GAGVSQTPSNKVTEKGKYVELRCDPISGHTALYWYRQSLGQGPEFLIYFQGTGAADDSGLPNDRFFAVRPEGSVSTLKIQRTERGDSAVYLCASSNRGGHNEQFFGPGTRLTVL.

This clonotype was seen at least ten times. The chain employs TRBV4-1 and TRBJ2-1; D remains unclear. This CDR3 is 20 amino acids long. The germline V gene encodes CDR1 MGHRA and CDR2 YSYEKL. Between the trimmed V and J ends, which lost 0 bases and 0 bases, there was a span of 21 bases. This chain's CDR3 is CASSQDLGLSQPSSYNEQFF. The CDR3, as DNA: TGCGCCAGCAGCCAAGATTTGGGCTTGAGTCAGCCGAGCTCCTACAATGAGCAGTTCTTC.

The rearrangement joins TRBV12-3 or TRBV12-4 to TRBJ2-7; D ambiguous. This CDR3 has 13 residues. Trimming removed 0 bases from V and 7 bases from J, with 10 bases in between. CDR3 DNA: TGTGCCAGCAGTTTAGCCCTCTCACAAGAGCAGTACTTC. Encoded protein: CASSLALSQEQYF.

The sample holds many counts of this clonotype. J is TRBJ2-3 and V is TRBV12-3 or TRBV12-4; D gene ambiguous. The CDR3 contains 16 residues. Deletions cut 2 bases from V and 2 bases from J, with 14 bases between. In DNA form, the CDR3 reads TGTGCCAGCAGTTTATCTTTGATGCTGGACACAGATACGCAGTATTTT. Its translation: CASSLSLMLDTDTQYF.

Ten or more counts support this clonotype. The CDR3 here is CASSPRLAGSTDTQYF. In DNA form, the CDR3 reads TGTGCCAGCAGCCCCCGACTAGCGGGAAGCACAGATACGCAGTATTTT. This chain links TRBV7-2 with TRBJ2-3; TRBD2 aligns across 11 bases. The length of the CDR3 is 16 residues. The V gene's germline CDR1 is SGHTA and CDR2 FQGNSA. Trimming at V came to 5 bases and at J to 0 bases, leaving 4 bases not matched to a gene.

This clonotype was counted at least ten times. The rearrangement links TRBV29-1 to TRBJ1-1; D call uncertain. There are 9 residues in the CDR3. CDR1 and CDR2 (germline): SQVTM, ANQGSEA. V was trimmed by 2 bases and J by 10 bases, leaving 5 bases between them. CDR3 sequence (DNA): TGCAGCGTTGAACCGGGAGCTTTCTTT. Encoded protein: CSVEPGAFF.

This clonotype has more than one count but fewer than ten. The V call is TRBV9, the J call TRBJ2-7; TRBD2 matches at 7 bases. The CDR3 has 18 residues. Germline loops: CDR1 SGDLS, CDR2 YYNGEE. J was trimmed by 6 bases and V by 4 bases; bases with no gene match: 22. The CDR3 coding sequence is TGTGCCAGCAGCAACCTTAGGACTAGAAAGGCCCCTGAGGGCGAGCAGTACTTC. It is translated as CASSNLRTRKAPEGEQYF.

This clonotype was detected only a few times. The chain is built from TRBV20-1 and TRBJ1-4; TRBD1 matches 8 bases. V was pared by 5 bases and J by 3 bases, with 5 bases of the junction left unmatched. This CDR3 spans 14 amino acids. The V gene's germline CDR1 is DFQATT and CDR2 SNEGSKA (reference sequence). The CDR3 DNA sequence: TGCAGTGCTCGCCAGGGGGCGGCTAATGAAAAACTGTTTTTT. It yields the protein CSARQGAANEKLFF.

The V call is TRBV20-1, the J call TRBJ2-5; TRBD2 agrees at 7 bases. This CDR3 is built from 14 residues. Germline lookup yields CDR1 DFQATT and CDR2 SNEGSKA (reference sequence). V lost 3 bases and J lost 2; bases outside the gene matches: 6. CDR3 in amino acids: CSARPGGGQETQYF. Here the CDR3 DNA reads TGCAGTGCTAGGCCTGGGGGAGGGCAAGAGACCCAGTACTTC.

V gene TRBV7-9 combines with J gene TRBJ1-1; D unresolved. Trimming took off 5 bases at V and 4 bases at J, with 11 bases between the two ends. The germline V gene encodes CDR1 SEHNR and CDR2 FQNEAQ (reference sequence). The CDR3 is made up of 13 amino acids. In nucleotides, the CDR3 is TGTGCCAGCAGCGCTAGTCGGCTCACTGAAGCTTTCTTT. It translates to CASSASRLTEAFF.

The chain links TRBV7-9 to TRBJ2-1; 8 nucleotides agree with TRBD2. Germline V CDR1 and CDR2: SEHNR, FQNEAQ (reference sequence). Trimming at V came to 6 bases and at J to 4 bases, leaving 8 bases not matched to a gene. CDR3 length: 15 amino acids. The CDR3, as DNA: TGTGCCAGCAGTCTATCGGGGGGGGCGTACAATGAGCAGTTCTTC. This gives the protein CASSLSGGAYNEQFF.

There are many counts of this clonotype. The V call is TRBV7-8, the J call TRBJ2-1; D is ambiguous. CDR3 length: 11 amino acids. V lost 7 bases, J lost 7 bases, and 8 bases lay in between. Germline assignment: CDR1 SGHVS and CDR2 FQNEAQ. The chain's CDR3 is CASKESNEQFF. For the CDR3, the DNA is TGTGCCAGCAAGGAATCGAATGAGCAGTTCTTC.

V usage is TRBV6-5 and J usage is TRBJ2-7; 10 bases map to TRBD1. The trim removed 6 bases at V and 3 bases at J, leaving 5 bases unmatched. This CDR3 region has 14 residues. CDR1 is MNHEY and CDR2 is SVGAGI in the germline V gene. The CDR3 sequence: CASRRGQGFYEQYF. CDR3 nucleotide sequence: TGTGCCAGCAGGCGGGGACAGGGGTTCTACGAGCAGTACTTC.

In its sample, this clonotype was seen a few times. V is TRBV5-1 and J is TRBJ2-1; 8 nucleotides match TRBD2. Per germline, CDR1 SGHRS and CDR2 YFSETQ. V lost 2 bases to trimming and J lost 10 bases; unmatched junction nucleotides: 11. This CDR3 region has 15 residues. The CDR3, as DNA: TGCGCCAGCAGCTTTTCTCCGGGGGGGCCCGTGGAGCAGTTCTTC. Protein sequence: CASSFSPGGPVEQFF.

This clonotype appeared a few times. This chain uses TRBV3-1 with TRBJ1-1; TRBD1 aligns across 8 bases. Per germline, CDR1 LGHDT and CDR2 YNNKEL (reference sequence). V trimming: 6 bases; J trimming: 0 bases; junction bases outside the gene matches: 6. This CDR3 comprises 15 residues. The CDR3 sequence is CASSRGTGLNTEAFF. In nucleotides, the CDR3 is TGTGCCAGCAGTCGCGGGACAGGTTTGAACACTGAAGCTTTCTTT.

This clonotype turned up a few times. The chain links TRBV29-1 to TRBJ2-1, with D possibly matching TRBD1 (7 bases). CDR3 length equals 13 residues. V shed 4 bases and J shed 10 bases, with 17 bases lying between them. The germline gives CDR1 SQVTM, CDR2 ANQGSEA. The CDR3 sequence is CSVARGGGDEQFF. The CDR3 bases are TGCAGCGTTGCTCGAGGAGGGGGCGACGAGCAGTTCTTC.

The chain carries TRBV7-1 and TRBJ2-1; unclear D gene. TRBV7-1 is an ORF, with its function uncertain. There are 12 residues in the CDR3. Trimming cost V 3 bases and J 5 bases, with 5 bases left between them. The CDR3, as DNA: TGTGCCAGCAGCTCCCCGGACAATGAGCAGTTCTTC. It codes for CASSSPDNEQFF.

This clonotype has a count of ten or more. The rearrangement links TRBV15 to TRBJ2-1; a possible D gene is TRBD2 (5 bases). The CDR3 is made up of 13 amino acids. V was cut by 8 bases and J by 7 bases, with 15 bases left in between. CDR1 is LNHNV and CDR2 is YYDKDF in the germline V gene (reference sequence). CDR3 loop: CATGRNTGNEQFF. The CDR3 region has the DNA TGTGCCACCGGGCGGAACACGGGGAATGAGCAGTTCTTC. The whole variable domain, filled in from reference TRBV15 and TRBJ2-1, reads DAMVIQNPRYQVTQFGKPVTLSCSQTLNHNVMYWYQQKSSQAPKLLFHYYDKDFNNEADTPDNFQSRRPNTSFCFLDIRSPGLGDTAMYLCATGRNTGNEQFFGPGTRLTVL.

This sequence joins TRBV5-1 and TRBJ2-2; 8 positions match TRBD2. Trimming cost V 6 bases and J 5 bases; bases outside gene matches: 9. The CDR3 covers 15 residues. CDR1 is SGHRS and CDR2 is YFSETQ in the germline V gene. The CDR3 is CASTRTSSPTGELFF. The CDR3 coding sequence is TGCGCCAGCACCCGGACTAGCTCCCCAACCGGGGAGCTGTTTTTT.

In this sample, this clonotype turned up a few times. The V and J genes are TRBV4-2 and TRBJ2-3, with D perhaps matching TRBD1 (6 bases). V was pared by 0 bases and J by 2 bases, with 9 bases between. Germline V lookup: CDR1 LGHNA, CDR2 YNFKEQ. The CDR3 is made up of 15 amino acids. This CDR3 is CASSQERGFTDTQYF. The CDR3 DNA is TGTGCCAGCAGCCAAGAGAGGGGGTTCACAGATACGCAGTATTTT.

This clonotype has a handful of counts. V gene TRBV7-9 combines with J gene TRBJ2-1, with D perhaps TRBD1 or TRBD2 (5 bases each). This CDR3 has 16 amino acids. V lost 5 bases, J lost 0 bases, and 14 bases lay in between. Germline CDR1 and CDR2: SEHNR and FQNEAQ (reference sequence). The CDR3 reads CASSIEEGISYNEQFF. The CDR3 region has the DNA TGTGCCAGCAGCATAGAAGAGGGGATCTCCTACAATGAGCAGTTCTTC.

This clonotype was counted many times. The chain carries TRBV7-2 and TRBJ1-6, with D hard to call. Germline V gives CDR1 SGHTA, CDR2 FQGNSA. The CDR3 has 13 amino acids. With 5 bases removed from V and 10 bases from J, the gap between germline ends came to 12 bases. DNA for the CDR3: TGTGCCAGCAGCGTTGAAGGAGGATCACCCCTCCACTTT. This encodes CASSVEGGSPLHF.

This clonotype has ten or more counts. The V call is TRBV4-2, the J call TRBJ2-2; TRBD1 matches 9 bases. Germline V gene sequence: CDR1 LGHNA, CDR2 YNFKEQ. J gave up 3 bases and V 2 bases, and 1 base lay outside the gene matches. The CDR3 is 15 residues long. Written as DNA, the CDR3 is TGTGCCAGCAGCCAATGGGACAGGGACACCGGGGAGCTGTTTTTT. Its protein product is CASSQWDRDTGELFF.

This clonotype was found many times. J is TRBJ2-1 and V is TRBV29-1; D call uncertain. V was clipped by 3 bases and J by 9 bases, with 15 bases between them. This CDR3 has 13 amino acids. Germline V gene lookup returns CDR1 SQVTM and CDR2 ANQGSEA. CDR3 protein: CSVEFPPNPEQFF. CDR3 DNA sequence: TGCAGCGTTGAGTTTCCGCCTAACCCTGAGCAGTTCTTC.

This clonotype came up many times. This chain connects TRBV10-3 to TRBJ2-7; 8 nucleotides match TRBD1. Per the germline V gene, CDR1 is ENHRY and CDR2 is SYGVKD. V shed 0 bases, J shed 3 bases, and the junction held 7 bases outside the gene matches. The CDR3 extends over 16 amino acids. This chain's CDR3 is CAISESKPGGGYEQYF. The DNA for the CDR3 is TGTGCCATCAGTGAGTCGAAACCAGGGGGCGGCTACGAGCAGTACTTC.

In DNA form, the CDR3 reads TGTGCCAGCAGCCCCCGACAGGTCGCCTACGAGCAGTACTTC. Translation: CASSPRQVAYEQYF. The V gene is TRBV6-5, the J gene TRBJ2-7, with D possibly TRBD1 on 6 matching bases. V dropped 6 bases and J dropped 2 bases, with 14 bases sitting between them. Germline lookup yields CDR1 MNHEY and CDR2 SVGAGI. The CDR3 extends over 14 amino acids.

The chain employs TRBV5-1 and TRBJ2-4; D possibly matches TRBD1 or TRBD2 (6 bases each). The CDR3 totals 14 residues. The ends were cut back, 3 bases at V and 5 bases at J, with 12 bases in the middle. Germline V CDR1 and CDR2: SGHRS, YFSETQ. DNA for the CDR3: TGCGCCAGCAGCTGGGACACGGGGGAAAACATTCAGTACTTC. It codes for CASSWDTGENIQYF.